This T cell receptor beta chain originates from a study of early T cells in non-severe SARS-CoV-2 infection. The V and J ends lost 5 bases and 11 bases, in that order; junction bases with no gene match: 5. The CDR3 sequence is 12 residues long. Germline assignment: CDR1 SGHTA and CDR2 FQGTGA. Unique molecular identifier tags were affixed to discrete cDNA molecules. TCRdb ran MiXCR on the 5' RACE reads and lists one entry per CDR3 protein. The data show about 55,000 distinct CDR3 sequences, approximately 7.6% seen once. This chain links TRBV7-3 with TRBJ2-1, with TRBD2 identical over 8 bases. Material: whole blood. This TCR was sampled from an adult who was a healthcare worker with PCR-confirmed SARS-CoV-2 infection or an uninfected control (not recorded which). The CDR3 nucleotides read TGTGCCAGCAGCCAGTTAGCGGGAAAGCAGTTCTTC. Its translation: CASSQLAGKQFF.